These 14 T cell receptor beta chains share one sample of origin, sequenced in a study of cytomegalovirus exposure and HLA in healthy donors. PCR used 60 Vbeta primers and 13 Jbeta primers. The protocol was immunoSEQ multiplex PCR, while the TCRdb copy is restricted to in-frame clones and leaves out a portion. Of about 120,000 clones in the sample, 80% to 90% were seen once. The sequenced sample was PBMCs. The receptor set was obtained from a man in his forties in good health and CMV-seronegative.

V gene TRBV18 combines with J gene TRBJ1-1, with 9 bases aligning to TRBD1. The CDR3 is 14 amino acids. Trimming removed 6 bases from V and 1 base from J; junction bases left unmatched: 3. CDR1 and CDR2 from the germline V gene are KGHSH and LQKENI. CDR3 sequence (DNA): TGTGCCAGCTCGCTACAGGGGGCGAACACTGAAGCTTTCTTT. It encodes CASSLQGANTEAFF.

Only one count was recorded for this clone. The CDR3 spells CASSRGDTGELFF. In DNA, the CDR3 is TGTGCCAGCAGCCGGGGAGATACCGGGGAGCTGTTTTTT. This chain connects TRBV7-2 to TRBJ2-2; possibly TRBD2 for D (5 bases). CDR3 size: 13 residues. Germline V gives CDR1 SGHTA, CDR2 FQGNSA. Deletions cut 5 bases from V and 5 bases from J, with 9 bases between.

The chain has TRBV20-1 and TRBJ2-7; D gene uncertain. Germline-derived CDR1 and CDR2 are DFQATT and SNEGSKA (reference sequence). Trimming took 6 bases from V and 6 from J, leaving 12 bases between them. The length of the CDR3 is 11 residues. The CDR3 is CSALELREQYF. The CDR3 DNA is TGCAGTGCCCTAGAACTCCGCGAGCAGTACTTC.

The chain is built from TRBV6-5 and TRBJ1-1; weak D call: TRBD1 (6 bases). Per the germline V gene, CDR1 is MNHEY and CDR2 is SVGAGI. The CDR3 totals 13 residues. Deletions cut 0 bases from V and 5 bases from J, with 7 bases between. DNA of the CDR3: TGTGCCAGCAGTTACTCCAGGGGAACTGAAGCTTTCTTT. Amino acid sequence: CASSYSRGTEAFF.

The rearrangement joins TRBV20-1 to TRBJ1-2; D remains unclear. Trimming stripped 7 bases from V and 0 bases from J, with 6 bases between. Per the germline V gene, CDR1 is DFQATT and CDR2 is SNEGSKA (reference sequence). The CDR3 runs to 11 residues. CDR3 amino acids: CSVTANYGYTF. In DNA, the CDR3 is TGCAGTGTAACAGCTAACTATGGCTACACCTTC.

The rearrangement joins TRBV18 to TRBJ1-1; the D is unclear. The CDR3 length is 14 residues. The germline CDR1 and CDR2 sequences are KGHSH and LQKENI. The ends were cut back, 4 bases at V and 3 bases at J, with 12 bases in the middle. The CDR3 sequence is CASSLVRQDTEAFF. In DNA, the CDR3 is TGTGCCAGCTCACTGGTAAGGCAGGACACTGAAGCTTTCTTT.

In this sample, this clone turned up once. The rearrangement uses TRBV27 and TRBJ2-3, with 9 bases identical to TRBD2. J was trimmed by 2 bases and V by 2 bases; bases with no gene match: 5. This CDR3 spans 16 amino acids. Per germline, CDR1 MNHEY and CDR2 SMNVEV (reference sequence). Written as DNA, the CDR3 is TGTGCCAGCAGTTTAGGAAGCGGGGGGCCCACAGATACGCAGTATTTT. Translating gives CASSLGSGGPTDTQYF.

This chain uses TRBV2 with TRBJ2-2; a possible D gene is TRBD1 (7 bases). CDR1 is SNHLY and CDR2 is FYNNEI in the germline V gene. Trimming took 8 bases from V and 5 from J, leaving 18 bases between them. The CDR3 covers 15 residues. The CDR3 bases are TGTGCCAGCGATCGACAGGGACTTGCGACCGGGGAGCTGTTTTTT. Its translation is CASDRQGLATGELFF.

On this clone: Other DNA sequences from this sample encode an identical CDR3 as well. V usage is TRBV21-1 and J usage is TRBJ1-2. TRBV21-1 has pseudogene status. The CDR3 is 15 residues long. In DNA, the CDR3 is TGTGCCAGCAGCAAAGTGGACTCTTGCCCGGGGGGCTACACCTTC. Encoded protein: CASSKVDSCPGGYTF.

The count of this clone is one. CDR3 sequence (DNA): TGTGCCAGCAGCTTGCCGCCGGGACTGGCCACAGATACGCAGTATTTT. Translating it yields CASSLPPGLATDTQYF. The J gene is TRBJ2-3, the V gene TRBV7-2; weak D call: TRBD2 (6 bases). V was cut by 3 bases and J by 2 bases, with 15 bases left in between. This CDR3 is built from 16 residues. Germline V gene data show CDR1 as SGHTA and CDR2 as FQGNSA. The whole variable domain, filled in from reference TRBV7-2 and TRBJ2-3, reads GAGVSQSPSNKVTEKGKDVELRCDPISGHTALYWYRQSLGQGLEFLIYFQGNSAPDKSGLPSDRFSAERTGGSVSTLTIQRTQQEDSAVYLCASSLPPGLATDTQYFGPGTRLTVL.

This chain connects TRBV27 to TRBJ2-1; D may be TRBD2 (6 bases). CDR1 MNHEY and CDR2 SMNVEV come from the germline V gene (reference sequence). The CDR3 has 16 residues. V was clipped by 6 bases and J by 0 bases, with 15 bases between them. CDR3 bases: TGTGCCAGCAGCTGGGACTTACCAAGCTCCTACAATGAGCAGTTCTTC. Its translation is CASSWDLPSSYNEQFF.

CDR3 DNA sequence: TGTGCCAGCTCAAAAGGCCGAGTCTCGGGTAATTCACCCCTCCACTTT. It yields the protein CASSKGRVSGNSPLHF. The chain carries TRBV18 and TRBJ1-6; D unresolved. This CDR3 comprises 16 residues. Germline V gene data show CDR1 as KGHSH and CDR2 as LQKENI. The ends were cut back, 5 bases at V and 6 bases at J, with 17 bases in the middle.

This chain joins TRBV6-5 and TRBJ2-1, with D maybe TRBD2 (5 bases). The CDR3 has 14 amino acids. The V and J ends lost 0 bases and 5 bases respectively, with 8 bases between them. Germline V gives CDR1 MNHEY, CDR2 SVGAGI. CDR3 region: CASSYSDGNNEQFF. For the CDR3, the DNA is TGTGCCAGCAGTTACTCCGACGGGAACAATGAGCAGTTCTTC.

This clone was counted a few times. The chain recombines TRBV19 with TRBJ2-2, with D tentatively TRBD1 (6 bases). The CDR3 has 15 amino acids. CDR1 is LNHDA, CDR2 SQIVND, per germline (reference sequence). V lost 3 bases and J 1 base, leaving 9 bases between the germline ends. The CDR3 sequence is CASSMGHLNTGELFF. Written as DNA, the CDR3 is TGTGCCAGTAGTATGGGACACTTGAACACCGGGGAGCTGTTTTTT.